This T cell receptor (beta chain) was documented in a study of read filtering for tumor transcriptome and immune sequencing. Study information: Revised staging placed eight or nine patients in R-ISS I, roughly 17 in II, more than five in III. After DNase treatment, RNA was made into whole-transcriptome libraries. RNA-seq yielded only about 85 to 1273 TCR reads, IR-seq about 4 to 10.27 million. Study-wide points: Approximately 82% of IR-seq clonotypes had a single read, yet these held approximately 4% of reads.

This clonotype was recorded at least ten times. Its antigen is as yet unknown. Compared with germline, one end of the junction differs, possibly owing to a read error. From 400 to 450 ng of RNA, a library with molecular barcoded alpha/delta and beta/gamma adaptors was made. TCRdb used MiXCR to reprocess the reads, holding one entry per CDR3 protein. The table shows about 58,000 distinct CDR3 sequences, with about 12% occurring only once. CDR1 and CDR2 from the germline V gene are GTSNPN and SVGIG (reference sequence). This CDR3 has 15 amino acids. The receptor's source is a donor over 35 with multiple myeloma. The sequencing input was a population of CD138-negative cells sorted from bone marrow. The V call is TRBV30, the J call TRBJ1-4; D is uncertain. CDR3: CARSTSGVPNEKLFF. The CDR3 DNA reads as TGTGCCAGGAGTACGAGCGGGGTCCCCAATGAAAAACTGTTTTTT.